These 10 T cell receptor beta chains originate from one sample sequenced in a study of blood T cell repertoires in COVID-19 (dated by TCRdb to 2020 to 2021). Library creation used the immunoSEQ multiplex PCR assay. TCRdb re-hosts the immuneACCESS table, in-frame sequences only. Its copies lack some clones; in the studies checked, an unresolved V gene accounts for under half of them, and the cause for the rest is not known. This sample is represented by about 260,000 clones; 80% to 90% of them were singletons. The top ten constitute approximately 1.4% of the sample. Sequenced input: peripheral blood. The receptors stem from a woman aged 35 to 49 who had recovered from COVID-19.

J is TRBJ1-1 and V is TRBV3-1 (or the pseudogene TRBV3-2); D gene uncertain. The CDR3 has 11 amino acids. Trimming left V 6 bases short and J 5 bases short, with 7 bases between. CDR1 LGHDT and CDR2 YNNKEL come from the germline V gene (reference sequence). The DNA of the CDR3 is TGTGCCAGCAGTTTCGAGACTGAAGCTTTCTTT. Translated, it gives CASSFETEAFF.

The gene calls are TRBV10-2 and TRBJ1-2; TRBD1 matches 8 bases. J was trimmed by 10 bases and V by 6 bases; bases with no gene match: 4. The V gene's germline CDR1 is WSHSY and CDR2 SAAADI. This CDR3 has 11 amino acids. In nucleotides, the CDR3 is TGCGCCAGCAGGGAGGACAGGGACTACACCTTC. Translating it yields CASREDRDYTF.

The V gene is TRBV27, the J gene TRBJ1-3; D is ambiguous. CDR3 length: 15 residues. The V gene's germline CDR1 is MNHEY and CDR2 SMNVEV (reference sequence). Trimming took 4 bases from V and 0 from J, leaving 10 bases between them. CDR3 region: CASSSRAPSGNTIYF. The CDR3 bases are TGTGCCAGCAGTTCGAGGGCCCCCTCTGGAAACACCATATATTTT.

The rearrangement joins TRBV28 to TRBJ1-2; D is ambiguous. Germline-derived CDR1 and CDR2 are MDHEN and SYDVKM. The CDR3 contains 15 residues. V was cut by 6 bases and J by 5 bases, with 19 bases left in between. The CDR3: CASRVGRATLYGYTF. CDR3 nucleotide sequence: TGTGCCAGCAGGGTCGGGAGGGCTACCTTGTATGGCTACACCTTC.

This clone has a handful of counts. The chain couples TRBV18 to TRBJ2-3; TRBD2 is a possible D gene (5 bases). The CDR3 is made up of 12 amino acids. V lost 6 bases to trimming and J lost 2 bases, with 6 bases between them. Germline V gene lookup returns CDR1 KGHSH and CDR2 LQKENI. The CDR3 sequence is CASSRDTDTQYF. In nucleotides, the CDR3 is TGTGCCAGCTCCCGGGACACAGATACGCAGTATTTT. The full variable domain, rest sourced from reference TRBV18 and TRBJ2-3, is NAGVMQNPRHLVRRRGQEARLRCSPMKGHSHVYWYRQLPEEGLKFMVYLQKENIIDESGMPKERFSAEFPKEGPSILRIQQVVRGDSAAYFCASSRDTDTQYFGPGTRLTVL.

CDR3 sequence (DNA): TGTGCCAGCAGCTTAGAAGCGGGGAGGGGCTACGAGCAGTACTTC. Protein: CASSLEAGRGYEQYF. This chain uses TRBV7-2 with TRBJ2-7; 7 bases line up with TRBD2. The V segment lost 1 base and the J segment 3 bases; nucleotides outside the gene matches: 6. The CDR3 consists of 15 residues. CDR1 and CDR2 (germline): SGHTA, FQGNSA.

The count of this clone is one. The chain couples TRBV27 to TRBJ2-1; TRBD2 agrees at 7 bases. Trimming cost V 5 bases and J 10 bases; bases outside gene matches: 5. There are 12 residues in the CDR3. Germline V gives CDR1 MNHEY, CDR2 SMNVEV (reference sequence). CDR3 bases: TGTGCCAGCAGTCAACAAGCGGGGGAGCAGTTCTTC. Protein product: CASSQQAGEQFF.

This clone appeared a single time. The chain recombines TRBV7-9 with TRBJ1-2, with D unclear. Germline values: CDR1 SEHNR, CDR2 FQNEAQ (reference sequence). The CDR3 consists of 13 residues. V dropped 0 bases and J dropped 4 bases, with 6 bases sitting between them. CDR3 in amino acids: CASSLAFSYGYTF. CDR3 in DNA: TGTGCCAGCAGCTTAGCTTTTAGCTATGGCTACACCTTC.

The rearrangement joins TRBV3-1 (or the pseudogene TRBV3-2) to TRBJ2-5; the match to TRBD2 covers 7 bases. V was clipped by 3 bases and J by 2 bases; unmatched bases: 6. Germline values: CDR1 LGHDT, CDR2 YNNKEL (reference sequence). The CDR3 runs to 15 residues. CDR3 nucleotides: TGTGCCAGCAGCCAGCAGGGCGGGGGACAAGAGACCCAGTACTTC. This encodes CASSQQGGGQETQYF.

This rearrangement joins TRBV29-1 to TRBJ2-5; D unresolved. V was shortened by 4 bases and J by 9 bases, with 9 bases between the two germline ends. This CDR3 has 10 residues. Germline CDR1 reads SQVTM; CDR2 reads ANQGSEA. The CDR3 region is CSVGSGAQYF. CDR3 nucleotide sequence: TGCAGCGTTGGCTCGGGTGCCCAGTACTTC.